A single T cell receptor beta chain is shown here with its context. Antigen: not known. The CDR3 consists of 14 residues. Per germline, CDR1 LGHNA and CDR2 YSLEER. Trimming cost V 2 bases and J 12 bases; bases outside gene matches: 3. This entry belongs to a study of STAT3 mutations in large granular lymphocyte leukemia. Findings of the study overall: After therapy, about 35% of the 18 patients switched clonotypes, all new clones STAT3 wild type. Treatment regimens differed across patients between samplings. At least one immunodominant TCR beta clonotype appeared in every T-cell large granular lymphocyte leukemia patient.

Each sample's TCRbeta library yielded on average around 41,000 productive templates. Only in-frame clones appear in the TCRdb table, and some are missing; sequencing was by immunoSEQ multiplex PCR. The sample consists of tens of thousands of clones, 75% to 90% of them appearing once. The sample taken for sequencing was peripheral blood mononuclear cells. The chain employs TRBV4-3 and TRBJ2-1; TRBD2 agrees at 14 bases. The receptor was derived from a man aged 55 to 70 with T-cell large granular lymphocyte leukemia. Some clones in this sample may be carry-over from other donors' samples. CDR3 region: CASSQRLAGGRQFF. DNA for the CDR3: TGCGCCAGCAGCCAACGACTAGCGGGGGGGCGGCAGTTCTTC.